Each of the 14 T cell receptor beta chains below was sequenced from the same sample in a study of beta chain bispecific antibodies for T cell cancers. Whole-study results and caveats: Normal T cells contributed less of the targeted TRBV signal than the leukemia cells did.

TCRdb fed the 5' RACE reads into MiXCR, producing one record per CDR3 protein. The table has 17,000 or so distinct CDR3 sequences, approximately 2.2% seen once. These receptors lack a known antigen. Blood mononuclear cells were expanded for 3 days using either OKT3 anti-CD3 antibody or CD3/CD28 beads. The specimen was healthy donor T cells cultured with leukemia cells. The source is a human donor in good health. Some clones in this sample may be carry-over from other donors' samples.

This clonotype was detected many times. DNA of the CDR3: TGTGCCAGCAGAAATTCAGGGGCTGGGAACACTGAAGCTTTCTTT. It is translated as CASRNSGAGNTEAFF. The chain uses TRBV27 and TRBJ1-1, with D perhaps matching TRBD1 (6 bases). This CDR3 is 15 amino acids long. Germline V gives CDR1 MNHEY, CDR2 SMNVEV (reference sequence). V lost 6 bases and J 1 base, leaving 15 bases between the germline ends.

This clonotype was counted between two and nine times. The rearrangement links TRBV19 to TRBJ1-1; the D is unclear. V was shortened by 1 base and J by 0 bases, with 9 bases between the two germline ends. This CDR3 comprises 15 residues. Germline-derived CDR1 and CDR2 are LNHDA and SQIVND (reference sequence). The CDR3 nucleotides are TGTGCCAGTAGTATAGCCGTCCAGATGAACACTGAAGCTTTCTTT. This codes for CASSIAVQMNTEAFF.

This clonotype was counted ten times or more. The chain couples TRBV20-1 to TRBJ1-1; D gene ambiguous. This CDR3 is 13 amino acids long. V gave up 0 bases and J gave up 0 bases, with 5 bases separating them. The germline V gene encodes CDR1 DFQATT and CDR2 SNEGSKA (reference sequence). The CDR3 DNA reads as TGCAGTGCTAGAGACAGGCTGAACACTGAAGCTTTCTTT. Translating gives CSARDRLNTEAFF.

The genes are TRBV19 and TRBJ1-1; D is undetermined. The V and J ends lost 6 bases and 5 bases respectively, with 13 bases between them. Germline V gene data show CDR1 as LNHDA and CDR2 as SQIVND (reference sequence). The CDR3 is made up of 13 amino acids. DNA of the CDR3: TGTGCCAGTAGAGAAGTGGACGGTACTGAAGCTTTCTTT. It specifies CASREVDGTEAFF.

This clonotype showed up many times. The chain joins TRBV5-1 to TRBJ2-7; 11 bases agree with TRBD2. The V and J ends lost 4 bases and 6 bases, in that order; junction bases with no gene match: 9. Germline V gene data show CDR1 as SGHRS and CDR2 as YFSETQ. The CDR3 runs 15 residues. The CDR3 sequence is CASSQGLAELAEQYF. The CDR3 nucleotides read TGCGCCAGCAGCCAGGGACTAGCGGAACTGGCCGAGCAGTACTTC.

In this sample, this clonotype turned up many times. V and J are TRBV5-1 and TRBJ2-1, with D tentatively TRBD2 (7 bases). The ends were cut back, 0 bases at V and 6 bases at J, with 13 bases in the middle. The CDR3 is 15 amino acids. CDR1 and CDR2 from the germline V gene are SGHRS and YFSETQ. The DNA of the CDR3 is TGCGCCAGCAGCTTGGGGGGGGGCTGGGTCAATGAGCAGTTCTTC. Its protein product is CASSLGGGWVNEQFF. Complete variable domain (other parts from reference TRBV5-1 and TRBJ2-1): KAGVTQTPRYLIKTRGQQVTLSCSPISGHRSVSWYQQTPGQGLQFLFEYFSETQRNKGNFPGRFSGRQFSNSRSEMNVSTLELGDSALYLCASSLGGGWVNEQFFGPGTRLTVL.

This clonotype has at least ten counts. The chain uses TRBV4-1 and TRBJ2-2; possible D gene TRBD1, 6 bases. V gave up 0 bases and J gave up 8 bases, with 16 bases separating them. The CDR3 loop spans 16 amino acids. The germline CDR1 and CDR2 sequences are MGHRA and YSYEKL. The chain's CDR3 is CASSQDGWGPGGELFF. CDR3 DNA: TGCGCCAGCAGCCAAGACGGCTGGGGGCCCGGGGGGGAGCTGTTTTTT.

This clonotype was picked up many times. The rearrangement uses TRBV5-1 and TRBJ1-1; D is undetermined. The germline V gene has CDR1 SGHRS and CDR2 YFSETQ. Between the trimmed V and J ends, which lost 0 bases and 2 bases, there was a span of 11 bases. The CDR3 has 15 residues. CDR3 DNA: TGCGCCAGCAGCTTGGCCGGTAGTCTTAACACTGAAGCTTTCTTT. Its protein product is CASSLAGSLNTEAFF.

This chain joins TRBV19 and TRBJ1-1; tentatively, D is TRBD1 (5 bases). Deletions cut 3 bases from V and 0 bases from J, with 11 bases between. This CDR3 is 15 amino acids long. CDR1 and CDR2 from the germline V gene are LNHDA and SQIVND (reference sequence). CDR3 nucleotides: TGTGCCAGTAGTATTAGGGGACTAATGAACACTGAAGCTTTCTTT. Protein: CASSIRGLMNTEAFF.

This clonotype was counted ten times or more. This chain connects TRBV12-3 or TRBV12-4 to TRBJ2-7, with D possibly matching TRBD2 (6 bases). V lost 6 bases and J lost 2, with 8 bases in between. This CDR3 spans 12 amino acids. The CDR3 DNA sequence: TGTGCCAGCAGCTGGGGGGCCTACGAGCAGTACTTC. Its translation is CASSWGAYEQYF.

This clonotype came up many times. The gene calls are TRBV7-9 and TRBJ2-5; D call uncertain. CDR1 and CDR2 (germline): SEHNR, FQNEAQ (reference sequence). The CDR3 loop spans 13 amino acids. Deletions cut 1 base from V and 5 bases from J, with 8 bases between. CDR3 in DNA: TGTGCCAGCAGCTTAGATTCTAAGGAGACCCAGTACTTC. This gives the protein CASSLDSKETQYF.

This clonotype ranks as medium-sized. Mismatch with germline at one junction end may stem from a read error. The CDR3 DNA reads TGTGCCTGGGTGGAGGTTTTGAAGACTGAAGCTTTCTTT. Its translation is CAWVEVLKTEAFF. The rearrangement links TRBV30 to TRBJ1-1, with D unresolved. The CDR3 loop spans 13 amino acids. Germline V gives CDR1 GTSNPN, CDR2 SVGIG (reference sequence).

This clonotype was recorded many times. The V gene is TRBV5-1, the J gene TRBJ2-1; TRBD1 matches at 11 bases. This CDR3 is built from 18 residues. J was trimmed by 3 bases and V by 0 bases; bases with no gene match: 8. Germline-derived CDR1 and CDR2 are SGHRS and YFSETQ. CDR3 residues: CASSLDIVGTGGYNEQFF. Written as DNA, the CDR3 is TGCGCCAGCAGCTTGGATATAGTCGGGACAGGGGGCTACAATGAGCAGTTCTTC.

This clonotype has a count of ten or more. This sequence joins TRBV7-6 and TRBJ1-2; D perhaps matches TRBD1 (5 bases). V was clipped by 5 bases and J by 7 bases, with 14 bases between them. Germline V gene data show CDR1 as SGHVS and CDR2 as FNYEAQ. The CDR3 extends over 13 amino acids. As DNA, the CDR3 is TGTGCCAGCAGCCCTAGTTCCGGGGCTGGCTACACCTTC. It yields the protein CASSPSSGAGYTF.